The clone carrying this T cell receptor (beta chain) showed up just a few times. V dropped 5 bases and J dropped 0 bases, with 7 bases sitting between them. CDR3 length: 14 residues. The V gene's germline CDR1 is SGHNT and CDR2 YENEEA. This entry is derived from a study of OX40 agonist ivuxolimab in advanced cancers. Sequenced by immunoSEQ multiplex PCR; TCRdb stores in-frame clones only, minus some. The repertoire holds about 15,000 clones, about 82% seen once, with roughly an eighth in the top ten. The clonotype comes from an adult with an advanced solid tumor such as melanoma, head and neck, liver or kidney cancer. Sample: CD4+ or CD8+ T cells sorted from blood, taken in a trial of the OX40 agonist ivuxolimab. This chain uses TRBV11-3 with TRBJ2-2; the D is unclear. CDR3 sequence (DNA): TGTGCCAGCAGCCCCATAACGAACACCGGGGAGCTGTTTTTT. Residues: CASSPITNTGELFF.